These 3 T cell receptor beta chains were sequenced from one sample in a study of cytomegalovirus exposure and HLA in healthy donors. PCR involved 60 Vbeta and 13 Jbeta primers. TCRdb's table, derived via immunoSEQ multiplex PCR, lists solely in-frame clones and lacks some. The sample shows around 140,000 clones, about 80% of them seen only once. Specimen: PBMCs. These receptors all come from a man under 40 in good health and CMV-seropositive.

The rearrangement uses TRBV6-1 and TRBJ2-6; D remains unclear. Looked up from germline, CDR1 is MNHNS and CDR2 is SASEGT. Between the trimmed V and J ends, which lost 7 bases and 0 bases, there was a span of 7 bases. This CDR3 has 14 residues. CDR3 nucleotide sequence: TGTGCCAGCATGACGGGCTCTGGGGCCAACGTCCTGACTTTC. Amino acid sequence: CASMTGSGANVLTF.

The rearrangement joins TRBV6-5 to TRBJ2-1, with 9 bases fitting TRBD2. Looked up from germline, CDR1 is MNHEY and CDR2 is SVGAGI. The CDR3 is 15 residues long. Trimming took 5 bases from V and 8 from J; bases not matched to a gene: 10. As DNA, the CDR3 is TGTGCCAGCAGTCAGCAGCCTAGCGGGGTACATGAGCAGTTCTTC. Amino acid sequence: CASSQQPSGVHEQFF.

This clone was counted once. The chain joins TRBV2 to TRBJ2-6; TRBD1 agrees at 8 bases. CDR3 size: 18 residues. Trimming at V came to 2 bases and at J to 0 bases, leaving 6 bases not matched to a gene. Germline V gene lookup returns CDR1 SNHLY and CDR2 FYNNEI. CDR3 amino acids: CASSETDRGPSGANVLTF. Here the CDR3 DNA reads TGTGCCAGCAGTGAAACAGACAGGGGCCCCTCTGGGGCCAACGTCCTGACTTTC.